These 27 T cell receptor beta chains were sequenced from one sample in a study of T cell repertoires in cytomegalovirus infection. Each CDR3 protein gets one entry after TCRdb re-called the reads with MiXCR. This repertoire shows a few hundred thousand distinct CDR3 sequences, roughly 15% found once; its top ten account for 8.5% to 10%. Sequencing input: PBMCs. Receptors originate from a human donor in good health (CMV status not recorded). Some clones in this sample may be carry-over from other donors' samples.

J is TRBJ2-2 and V is TRBV6-2 or TRBV6-3; D might be TRBD1 or TRBD2, each matching 6 bases. This CDR3 comprises 16 residues. Trimming shortened V by 7 bases and J by 1 base, and 16 bases separated the two germline ends. Per the germline V gene, CDR1 is MNHEY and CDR2 is SVGEGT. The CDR3 nucleotides are TGTGCCAGCACCGGAGGGGGAGGTCTGAACACCGGGGAGCTGTTTTTT. It encodes CASTGGGGLNTGELFF.

The chain combines TRBV7-3 with TRBJ1-1; D may be TRBD1 (6 bases). Trimming removed 5 bases at V and 4 bases at J, with 17 bases between. The CDR3 consists of 15 residues. CDR1 SGHTA and CDR2 FQGTGA come from the germline V gene. The CDR3: CASSANPGGGTEAFF. The DNA for the CDR3 is TGTGCCAGCAGCGCTAACCCTGGAGGGGGCACTGAAGCTTTCTTT.

The rearrangement links TRBV20-1 to TRBJ2-3; no firm D call. The CDR3 is 11 residues long. V was trimmed by 6 bases and J by 2 bases, leaving 6 bases between them. Per germline, CDR1 DFQATT and CDR2 SNEGSKA (reference sequence). DNA for the CDR3: TGCAGTGCAGGGCACACAGATACGCAGTATTTT. Protein sequence: CSAGHTDTQYF.

This clonotype showed up just a few times. The chain uses TRBV10-3 and TRBJ1-2; 8 bases fit TRBD1. The CDR3 totals 13 residues. Trimming took 5 bases from V and 4 from J; bases not matched to a gene: 3. Germline CDR1 reads ENHRY; CDR2 reads SYGVKD. The chain's CDR3 is CAISTGGAYGYTF. The CDR3 DNA reads TGTGCCATCAGTACAGGGGGAGCCTATGGCTACACCTTC.

On this clonotype itself: A much bigger clone sits one base away, suggesting this may be a read error. This CDR3 is missing its conserved last phenylalanine or tryptophan, likely due to a read error. This chain joins TRBV7-2 and TRBJ2-7, with D unclear. The germline V gene encodes CDR1 SGHTA and CDR2 FQGNSA. Deletions cut 5 bases from V and 4 bases from J, with 12 bases between. This CDR3 has 13 amino acids. Here the CDR3 reads CASSHTSRYEQYY. CDR3 nucleotide sequence: TGTGCCAGCAGCCACACCTCACGGTACGAGCAGTACTAC.

This clonotype was detected many times. The chain joins TRBV20-1 to TRBJ1-2; weak D call: TRBD1 (5 bases). The CDR3 contains 12 residues. Per germline, CDR1 DFQATT and CDR2 SNEGSKA (reference sequence). The CDR3 DNA sequence: TGCTCGCCCAGGGTAGCTAACTATGGCTACACCTTC. It yields the protein CSPRVANYGYTF.

Many counts were recorded for this clonotype. The genes are TRBV25-1 and TRBJ1-1, with a possible D match to TRBD1 (5 bases). There are 16 residues in the CDR3. Germline V gives CDR1 MGHDK, CDR2 SYGVNS. V lost 0 bases and J lost 7, with 18 bases in between. The CDR3 protein is CASSEYGVQGAVEAFF. CDR3 sequence (DNA): TGTGCCAGCAGTGAATATGGGGTCCAGGGAGCGGTTGAAGCTTTCTTT.

This clonotype showed up just a few times. V usage is TRBV15 and J usage is TRBJ2-1; D ambiguous. V was cut by 0 bases and J by 8 bases, with 5 bases left in between. The CDR3 consists of 12 residues. Germline assignment: CDR1 LNHNV and CDR2 YYDKDF (reference sequence). In DNA form, the CDR3 reads TGTGCCACCAGCAGAGAAAGATATGAGCAGTTCTTC. Protein product: CATSRERYEQFF.

This clonotype has a handful of counts. The genes are TRBV10-3 and TRBJ1-2; D remains unclear. The germline V gene encodes CDR1 ENHRY and CDR2 SYGVKD. The CDR3 consists of 12 residues. The ends were cut back, 10 bases at V and 4 bases at J, with 13 bases in the middle. The CDR3 DNA sequence: TGTGCCACCAATGACAAGCCCTATGGCTACACCTTC. It yields the protein CATNDKPYGYTF.

This clonotype was picked up many times. The CDR3 nucleotides read TGTGCCAGCAGTTACCCAGGGGCCTACGAGCAGTACTTC. Protein: CASSYPGAYEQYF. The chain combines TRBV6-5 with TRBJ2-7, with D perhaps TRBD1 (6 bases). Trimming took off 2 bases at V and 2 bases at J, with 7 bases between the two ends. Germline loops: CDR1 MNHEY, CDR2 SVGAGI. There are 13 residues in the CDR3.

This clonotype was seen only a few times. The chain has TRBV10-3 and TRBJ1-1, with TRBD1 matching over 12 bases. Germline CDR1 is ENHRY and CDR2 is SYGVKD. The CDR3 extends over 17 amino acids. V shed 10 bases and J 0 bases; nucleotides not matched to a gene: 12. The CDR3 coding sequence is TGTGCCACCACATCAGGGGACAGGGGGCCCGTGAACACTGAAGCTTTCTTT. It encodes CATTSGDRGPVNTEAFF.

This clonotype was recorded many times. The CDR3 region is CASSFYFGTEAFF. The CDR3 nucleotides read TGTGCCAGCAGCTTCTATTTTGGAACTGAAGCTTTCTTT. The V call is TRBV7-2, the J call TRBJ1-1; D not certain. This CDR3 spans 13 amino acids. Germline loops: CDR1 SGHTA, CDR2 FQGNSA. V was cut by 3 bases and J by 5 bases, with 10 bases left in between. The full variable domain, in which reference TRBV7-2 and TRBJ1-1 provide the parts outside the CDR3, is GAGVSQSPSNKVTEKGKDVELRCDPISGHTALYWYRQSLGQGLEFLIYFQGNSAPDKSGLPSDRFSAERTGGSVSTLTIQRTQQEDSAVYLCASSFYFGTEAFFGQGTRLTVV.

Note on this clonotype: A much larger clonotype is one base distant, so this may be a read error. J is TRBJ2-3 and V is TRBV15; D remains ambiguous. Germline-derived CDR1 and CDR2 are LNHNV and YYDKDF (reference sequence). CDR3 length: 15 amino acids. V lost 1 base and J lost 0, with 8 bases in between. Here the CDR3 DNA reads TGTGCCACCAGCAGAGGGGGTCCTAGCACAGATACGCAGTATTTT. This codes for CATSRGGPSTDTQYF.

This clonotype has ten or more counts. The chain couples TRBV2 to TRBJ2-1; D gene ambiguous. The CDR3 is 12 amino acids. Germline V CDR1 and CDR2: SNHLY, FYNNEI. V was clipped by 1 base and J by 12 bases, with 10 bases between them. The DNA of the CDR3 is TGTGCCAGCAGTGAAGTCGTGTTTGGGCAGTTCTTC. This codes for CASSEVVFGQFF.

J is TRBJ1-2 and V is TRBV12-3 or TRBV12-4; 7 positions agree with TRBD1. The CDR3 loop spans 15 amino acids. V lost 0 bases to trimming and J lost 1 base; unmatched junction nucleotides: 2. For the CDR3, the DNA is TGTGCCAGCAGTTTAGCAGGGGGCGTTAACTATGGCTACACCTTC. Translated: CASSLAGGVNYGYTF.

CDR3 sequence: CASSFGWTQYF. CDR3 DNA sequence: TGTGCCAGCAGTTTCGGGTGGACCCAGTACTTC. J is TRBJ2-5 and V is TRBV12-3 or TRBV12-4, with D unresolved. Trimming took 3 bases from V and 7 from J, leaving 6 bases between them. CDR3 length: 11 residues.

Only a few counts were recorded for this clonotype. The chain has TRBV29-1 and TRBJ2-5; D is ambiguous. This CDR3 has 13 amino acids. Trimming removed 6 bases from V and 5 bases from J, with 16 bases in between. Germline-derived CDR1 and CDR2 are SQVTM and ANQGSEA. The CDR3: CSVDGLTGETQYF. The CDR3 nucleotides read TGCAGCGTAGACGGCCTCACTGGCGAGACCCAGTACTTC.

The chain links TRBV20-1 to TRBJ2-3, with D perhaps assigned TRBD1 or TRBD2 (5 bases each). Germline lookup yields CDR1 DFQATT and CDR2 SNEGSKA (reference sequence). V dropped 5 bases and J dropped 2 bases, with 11 bases sitting between them. This CDR3 has 13 amino acids. This CDR3 is CSALEGFTDTQYF. CDR3 nucleotide sequence: TGCAGTGCTCTAGAGGGGTTCACAGATACGCAGTATTTT.

This clonotype was detected ten times or more. The rearrangement links TRBV7-8 to TRBJ2-7; no clear D. Germline loops: CDR1 SGHVS, CDR2 FQNEAQ. The CDR3 spans 14 residues. V lost 6 bases, J lost 3 bases, and 15 bases lay in between. The CDR3 sequence is CASSSSPSGYEQYF. The CDR3 coding sequence is TGTGCCAGCAGTTCTTCCCCATCGGGCTACGAGCAGTACTTC.

This clonotype has at least ten counts. The rearrangement joins TRBV7-2 to TRBJ1-2; possible D gene TRBD1, 5 bases. This CDR3 comprises 14 residues. In germline, CDR1 is SGHTA, CDR2 FQGNSA. Deletions cut 1 base from V and 4 bases from J, with 10 bases between. In DNA, the CDR3 is TGTGCCAGCAGCTTAGGGGGCCTTATCTATGGCTACACCTTC. Its protein is CASSLGGLIYGYTF.

J is TRBJ2-1 and V is TRBV3-1; a weak D match, TRBD2 (5 bases). CDR1 is LGHDT and CDR2 is YNNKEL in the germline V gene (reference sequence). The V and J ends lost 1 base and 12 bases respectively, with 16 bases between them. There are 14 residues in the CDR3. For the CDR3, the DNA is TGTGCCAGCAGCCAAGTTGGAGGCCCCGAGGGGCAGTTCTTC. It specifies CASSQVGGPEGQFF.

This clonotype was detected ten times or more. The chain combines TRBV4-1 with TRBJ2-1; the match to TRBD2 covers 7 bases. V lost 2 bases, J lost 3 bases, and 10 bases stayed unmatched. Germline V lookup: CDR1 MGHRA, CDR2 YSYEKL. This CDR3 is built from 17 residues. This chain's CDR3 is CASSQNHGGGLYNEQFF. The CDR3 DNA is TGCGCCAGCAGCCAAAACCATGGGGGGGGACTCTACAATGAGCAGTTCTTC.

This clonotype was picked up many times. The rearrangement uses TRBV5-1 and TRBJ2-1; TRBD2 matches 11 bases. The CDR3 totals 16 residues. The trim removed 4 bases at V and 4 bases at J, leaving 7 bases unmatched. Germline V lookup: CDR1 SGHRS, CDR2 YFSETQ. The DNA for the CDR3 is TGCGCCAGCAGCCCGACTAGCGGGAAGGTATACAATGAGCAGTTCTTC. It is translated as CASSPTSGKVYNEQFF. The whole variable domain, filled in from reference TRBV5-1 and TRBJ2-1, reads KAGVTQTPRYLIKTRGQQVTLSCSPISGHRSVSWYQQTPGQGLQFLFEYFSETQRNKGNFPGRFSGRQFSNSRSEMNVSTLELGDSALYLCASSPTSGKVYNEQFFGPGTRLTVL.

This clonotype has just a few counts. The chain carries TRBV2 and TRBJ1-3; tentatively, D is TRBD1 (6 bases). Trimming left V 3 bases short and J 3 bases short, with 12 bases between. The CDR3 extends over 15 amino acids. Germline V gene data show CDR1 as SNHLY and CDR2 as FYNNEI. The CDR3 loop is CASSDQGIGGNTIYF. CDR3 sequence (DNA): TGTGCCAGCAGTGACCAGGGGATCGGTGGAAACACCATATATTTT.

This clonotype was counted ten times or more. This rearrangement joins TRBV10-3 to TRBJ1-1; no firm D call. Between the trimmed V and J ends, which lost 11 bases and 7 bases, there was a span of 20 bases. Looked up from germline, CDR1 is ENHRY and CDR2 is SYGVKD. The CDR3 length is 13 residues. In DNA, the CDR3 is TGTGCCGGGAGACGAGAGCTCCAGGATGAAGCTTTCTTT. Translated, it gives CAGRRELQDEAFF.

This clonotype was detected ten times or more. The chain recombines TRBV6-1 with TRBJ2-1; TRBD2 matches 9 bases. CDR1 is MNHNS, CDR2 SASEGT, per germline. This CDR3 has 15 amino acids. The trim removed 5 bases at V and 8 bases at J, leaving 10 bases unmatched. CDR3 protein: CASSRNSGSLDEQFF. CDR3 nucleotide sequence: TGTGCCAGCAGTCGTAATAGCGGGAGTTTGGATGAGCAGTTCTTC.

This clonotype was counted at least ten times. The chain links TRBV7-9 to TRBJ1-1; D remains unclear. Trimming shortened V by 1 base and J by 5 bases, and 11 bases separated the two germline ends. This CDR3 spans 14 amino acids. CDR1 SEHNR and CDR2 FQNEAQ come from the germline V gene (reference sequence). The CDR3 DNA is TGTGCCAGCAGCTTAGTCAATCTTGGGACTGAAGCTTTCTTT. The encoded protein is CASSLVNLGTEAFF.